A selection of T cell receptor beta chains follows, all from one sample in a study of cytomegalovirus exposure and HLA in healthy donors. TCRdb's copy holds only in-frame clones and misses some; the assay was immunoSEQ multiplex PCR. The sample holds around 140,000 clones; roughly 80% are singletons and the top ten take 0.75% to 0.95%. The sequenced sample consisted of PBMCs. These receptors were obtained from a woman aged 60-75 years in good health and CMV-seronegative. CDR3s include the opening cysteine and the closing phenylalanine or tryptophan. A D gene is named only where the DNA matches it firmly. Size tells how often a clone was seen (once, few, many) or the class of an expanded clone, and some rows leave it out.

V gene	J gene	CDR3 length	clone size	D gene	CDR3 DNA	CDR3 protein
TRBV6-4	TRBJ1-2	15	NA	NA	TGTGCCAGCAGTGCCGGGGATGCCCGCCTCTATGGCTACACCTTC	CASSAGDARLYGYTF
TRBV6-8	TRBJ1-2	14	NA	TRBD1	TGTGCCAGCAGTAGACCCAGGGGGATCTATGGCTACACCTTC	CASSRPRGIYGYTF
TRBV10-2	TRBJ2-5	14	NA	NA	TGCGCCAGCAGTGGGGCGGGATGGGGTGAGACCCAGTACTTC	CASSGAGWGETQYF
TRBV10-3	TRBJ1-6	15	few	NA	TGTGCCATCAGTGAGGGGGCGGCTTATAATTCACCCCTCCACTTT	CAISEGAAYNSPLHF
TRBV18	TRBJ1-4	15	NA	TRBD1	TGTGCCAGCTCACCCCCTTTGGACAGGCAAGAAAAACTGTTTTTT	CASSPPLDRQEKLFF
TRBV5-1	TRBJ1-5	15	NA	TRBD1	TGCGCCAGCAGCTTGGGGCAGGGGGGCAATCAGCCCCAGCATTTT	CASSLGQGGNQPQHF
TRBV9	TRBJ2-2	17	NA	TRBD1	TGTGCCAGCAGCACCCGCGGGACAGGGTCGAACACCGGGGAGCTGTTTTTT	CASSTRGTGSNTGELFF
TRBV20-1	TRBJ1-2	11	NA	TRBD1	TGCAGAGCCGGGACAGTCTATGGCTACACCTTC	CRAGTVYGYTF
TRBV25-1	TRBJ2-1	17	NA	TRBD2	TGTGCCAGCAGTGATCCCACTAGCGGAGGGTCCTACAATGAGCAGTTCTTC	CASSDPTSGGSYNEQFF
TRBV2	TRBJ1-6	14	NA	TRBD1	TGTGCCTTCCCCGGGACAGGGGATAATTCACCCCTCCACTTT	CAFPGTGDNSPLHF
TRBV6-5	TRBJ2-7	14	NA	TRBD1	TGTGCCAGCAGGGTACCGGGACAGTCCTACGAGCAGTACTTC	CASRVPGQSYEQYF
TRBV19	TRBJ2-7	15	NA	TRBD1	TGTGCCAGTAGTATTGGACAGGGGGTCGCCTACGAGCAGTACTTC	CASSIGQGVAYEQYF
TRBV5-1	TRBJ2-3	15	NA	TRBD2	TGCGCCAGCAGCTCCCAAGCGGGACTCACAGATACGCAGTATTTT	CASSSQAGLTDTQYF
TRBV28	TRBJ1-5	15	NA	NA	TGTGCCAGCAGTTTCGCAGGTCGGGCGGGTCAGCCCCAGCATTTT	CASSFAGRAGQPQHF
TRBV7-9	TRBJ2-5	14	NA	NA	TGTGCCAGCAGCGGCACGGGGGGCCTTAAGACCCAGTACTTC	CASSGTGGLKTQYF
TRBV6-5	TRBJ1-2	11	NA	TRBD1	TGTGCCAGCAGGACAGGGGATGGCTACACCTTC	CASRTGDGYTF
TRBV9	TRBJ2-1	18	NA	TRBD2	TGTGCCAGCAGCGTAACCACACCTAGCGGGCTGGAATACAATGAGCAGTTCTTC	CASSVTTPSGLEYNEQFF
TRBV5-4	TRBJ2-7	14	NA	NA	TGTGCCAGCAGCCGGGGCGACAGGACCTACGAGCAGTACTTC	CASSRGDRTYEQYF
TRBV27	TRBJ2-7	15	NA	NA	TGTGCCAGCAGTTTTCTAAGCGAGGCGTCCTACGAGCAGTACTTC	CASSFLSEASYEQYF
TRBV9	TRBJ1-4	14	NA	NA	TGTGCCAGCAGCGTAGCCAGGGGCGGGGAAAAACTGTTTTTT	CASSVARGGEKLFF
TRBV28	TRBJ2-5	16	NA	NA	TGTGCCAGCAGAGGATGGGGCAGACAGTACCAAGAGACCCAGTACTTC	CASRGWGRQYQETQYF
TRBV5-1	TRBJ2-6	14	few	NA	TGCGCCAGCAGCTTGGTATCTGGGGCCAACGTCCTGACTTTC	CASSLVSGANVLTF
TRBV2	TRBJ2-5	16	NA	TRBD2	TGTGCCAGCAGTGATAACCTAGCGGGGGGAAAAGAGACCCAGTACTTC	CASSDNLAGGKETQYF
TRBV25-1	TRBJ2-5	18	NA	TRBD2	TGTGCCAGCAGTGAAATGTCCATTGCGGGGGGTTTACAAGAGACCCAGTACTTC	CASSEMSIAGGLQETQYF
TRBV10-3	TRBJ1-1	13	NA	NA	TGTGCCACCAAATGGGGACAAAACACTGAAGCTTTCTTT	CATKWGQNTEAFF
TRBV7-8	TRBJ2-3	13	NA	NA	TGTGCCAGCAGTCCTTTATTGCGGGATACGCAGTATTTT	CASSPLLRDTQYF
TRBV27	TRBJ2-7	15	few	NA	TGTGCCAGCAGCTTTTCCACCCGGGGGAACTACGAGCAGTACTTC	CASSFSTRGNYEQYF
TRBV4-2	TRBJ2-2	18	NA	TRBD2	TGTGCCAGCAGCCAAGAAATCGGCGGGGGAGCGAACACCGGGGAGCTGTTTTTT	CASSQEIGGGANTGELFF
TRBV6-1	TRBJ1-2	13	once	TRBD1	TGTGCCAGCGTGACAGGGGGCAACTATGGCTACACCTTC	CASVTGGNYGYTF
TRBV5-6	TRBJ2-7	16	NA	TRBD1	TGTGCCAGCAGCTTGGCGGCAGGGGGCTTGATCTACGAGCAGTACTTC	CASSLAAGGLIYEQYF
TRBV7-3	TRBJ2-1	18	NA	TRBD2	TGTGCCAGCAGCTTAGGGGGACTAGCGGGGGCCGCGAGCGGTGAGCAGTTCTTC	CASSLGGLAGAASGEQFF
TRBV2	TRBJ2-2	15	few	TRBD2	TGTGCCAGCATGGCTAGCGGGGGGTCCACCGGGGAGCTGTTTTTT	CASMASGGSTGELFF
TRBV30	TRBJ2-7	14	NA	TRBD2	TGTGCCTGGAGTTCCTCAGCGGGGGCCTACGAGCAGTACTTC	CAWSSSAGAYEQYF
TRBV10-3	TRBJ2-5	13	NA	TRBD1	TGTGCCATCAGACCCGGACAGGGTGAGACCCAGTACTTC	CAIRPGQGETQYF
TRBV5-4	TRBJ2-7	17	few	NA	TGTGCCAGCAGCAACCAACCGGGACACATTTCCTCCTACGAGCAGTACTTC	CASSNQPGHISSYEQYF
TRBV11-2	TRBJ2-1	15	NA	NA	TGTGCCAGCAGCCCGATGGGGGGGGCCGGCAATGAGCAGTTCTTC	CASSPMGGAGNEQFF
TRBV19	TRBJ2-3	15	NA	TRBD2	TGTGCCAGTAGTGGGGGAGGGTGGAGCACAGATACGCAGTATTTT	CASSGGGWSTDTQYF
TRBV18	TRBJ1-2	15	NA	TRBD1	TGTGCCAGCTCACCATCGGGACAGGGGCTCTATGGCTACACCTTC	CASSPSGQGLYGYTF
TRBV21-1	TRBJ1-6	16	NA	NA	TGTGCCAGCAGAGCCCCCCCGGGACGCGGGGTTTCACCCCTCCACTTT	CASRAPPGRGVSPLHF
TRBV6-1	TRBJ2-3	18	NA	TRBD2	TGTGCCAGCAGTGAAGCCAAGACTAGCGGGGGAACCACAGATACGCAGTATTTT	CASSEAKTSGGTTDTQYF
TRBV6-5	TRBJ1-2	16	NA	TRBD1	TGTGCCAGCAGTTCCGATCTAGGACAGGGGGGCTATGGCTACACCTTC	CASSSDLGQGGYGYTF
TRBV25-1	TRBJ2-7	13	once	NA	TGTGCCAGCGCACAGGGGGGGGAATTCGAGCAGTACTTC	CASAQGGEFEQYF
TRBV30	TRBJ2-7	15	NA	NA	TGTGCCTGGAGTGTACTAGGAGGGACCTCCTACGAGCAGTACTTC	CAWSVLGGTSYEQYF
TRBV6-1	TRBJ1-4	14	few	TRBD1	TGTGCCAGCAGTGAACCCGGGACAGGGAGACAACTGTTTTTT	CASSEPGTGRQLFF